The present T cell receptor (beta chain) was sequenced within a study of shared clonotypes between healthy human individuals (dated by TCRdb to about 2020). Background for the entire study: The cohort included three men and a couple of women between 18 and 49 years of age. For each donor, CD4 naive and CD4 memory were each run on three plates, CD8 naive on two plates, and CD8 memory on one plate. To estimate repertoire size and how much clonotypes are shared between individuals, the study performed deep sequencing of blood TCR repertoires from a few healthy adults. To increase sequencing depth and limit assay-specific biases, different laboratories used diverse techniques to prepare libraries and sequence TCR repertoires. Between about 0.94 and 8.9 billion PBMCs per donor were obtained by leukapheresis.

V drops 5 bases and J drops 0 bases, leaving 11 bases in between. The CDR3 runs 14 residues from the cysteine to the phenylalanine. Only the CDR3 part of the read is kept: 42 bases, read in frame from the first base. CDR1 is given as SGHVS and CDR2 as FQNEAQ, both from the germline V gene. For the CD8 naive samples, CD45RO-negative cells were positively selected for CCR7, yielding a CD45RA+CCR7+ population from which TemRA cells were excluded. The donors were healthy, HIV-negative adults with no recently reported acute infections or vaccinations. Every donor was a Caucasian adult residing in Nashville, Tennessee, USA. Blood was collected by leukapheresis, and PBMCs were isolated by Ficoll-Histopaque density gradient centrifugation and then cryopreserved in liquid nitrogen vapor phase. Purity and quantity of every magnetically sorted T cell population were checked by analytical flow cytometry. Genomic DNA was isolated from every sorted fraction and measured by UV absorbance on a Nanodrop 2000c.

The study at large found these results: Because the study included a small number of donors, the genetic and exposure-history diversity represented was limited. Pairwise subsampling indicated that sequencing depth was expected to affect the degree of clonotype sharing among donors. Even with the large sequencing depth, rarefaction of the sorted-subset datasets indicated that sequencing was incomplete. Naive subsets generally had larger estimated clonotype richness than memory subsets did. When a few donors were compared, the shared fraction of clonotypes was around 5% for naive CD4, around 4% for naive CD8, roughly 2.3% for memory CD4, and roughly 0.4% for memory CD8. Compared with non-shared clonotypes, clonotypes shared by all four sorted-subset donors had higher generation probabilities. Sampling was limited to blood, and TCR repertoires in tissue likely differ from TCR repertoires in blood.

Using the deep immunoSEQ assay, multiplex PCR amplified TCR CDR3 regions from genomic DNA. Genomic DNA extracted from each cell subset was distributed evenly over all wells of several immunoSEQ 96-well plates, and each plate served as one replicate. Each replicate PCR for sorted subsets received roughly 0.2 ug genomic DNA, equal to around 32,000 T cell genomes. Purified libraries were measured with a Qubit 3.0 fluorometer, size-checked on a Bioanalyzer 2100, and measured again with the KAPA Library Quantification kit. Each immunoSEQ 96-well plate was sequenced on its own single-read 150-cycle Illumina NextSeq 550 flow cell. Per the authors' processing: The immunoSEQ output contained only junctional sequences without quality scores, so filtering could not match that applied to full-length reads. Sequences were annotated with PyIR, a Python wrapper for IgBLAST v1.9, and V/J genes and CDR3 were assigned using IMGT germline references. Reads were filtered out if the reads had weak V/J assignments (E-value above 1e-6), no CDR3, stop codons, out-of-frame junctions, or ambiguous translated residues. V3J clonotypes were defined as sequences sharing the same inferred V gene, J gene, and CDR3 amino acid sequence. To compute the percentage overlap between repertoires, the number of shared unique clonotypes was divided by the size of the smaller repertoire. RTK rarefaction, the Chao1 estimator, and Recon v2.1 estimates of unobserved clonotypes were used to assess repertoire richness. For all TCRbeta clonotypes obtained by the gDNA method from a few donors, generation probabilities were computed with OLGA. TCRdb obtained this table from immuneACCESS and retained in-frame rearrangements with V and J assigned. These tables miss some clones; where compared with another copy, unresolved V genes account for less than half of the shortfall, and the remainder is unexplained. For V, J and clone size, that table is used; D and trimming come from the DNA. This sample is represented by millions of clones; about 95% of them were singletons. The top ten clonotypes cover 0.9% to 1.4% of the sample.

On this clone: No antigen is known for it. No per-base quality is available; no much larger clone lies one base away.

Sequencing was carried out using naive CD8+ T cells sorted from blood. The sample's cell subset or site label, in plain terms: CD45RA+CCR7+. This clonotype was obtained from a man aged 18 to 29 in good health. The chain uses TRBV7-8 and TRBJ2-7, and perhaps TRBD2 as D gene, on 6 matching bases. The sequenced DNA: TGTGCCAGCAGCCCATCGGGGGTCTCCTACGAGCAGTACTTC. This gives the protein CASSPSGVSYEQYF. The variable domain in full, with residues beyond the CDR3 obtained from the reference TRBV7-8 and TRBJ2-7 genes, is GAGVSQSPRYKVAKRGQDVALRCDPISGHVSLFWYQQALGQGPEFLTYFQNEAQLDKSGLPSDRFFAERPEGSVSTLKIQRTQQEDSAVYLCASSPSGVSYEQYFGPGTRLTVT.